Below, 16 T cell receptor beta chains from the same sample are listed, as sequenced in a study of cytomegalovirus exposure and HLA in healthy donors. Some clones are missing from TCRdb's copy, which holds only in-frame ones; the method was immunoSEQ multiplex PCR. This sample has more than 150,000 clones, with 80% to 85% found just once. Sequencing was done on a sample of PBMCs. The receptors here all came from a woman between 18 and 29 years old in good health and CMV-seropositive.

V gene TRBV7-9 combines with J gene TRBJ1-6, with D uncertain. V was trimmed by 5 bases and J by 8 bases, leaving 13 bases between them. The CDR3 has 14 residues. Germline V gene sequence: CDR1 SEHNR, CDR2 FQNEAQ (reference sequence). The CDR3 region has the DNA TGTGCCAGCAGCCCCCCTCGAGGATATTCACCCCTCCACTTT. It is translated as CASSPPRGYSPLHF.

The CDR3 here is CASSLDLSGGYEQYF. DNA of the CDR3: TGTGCCAGCAGTTTAGATTTAAGCGGGGGCTACGAGCAGTACTTC. V gene TRBV27 combines with J gene TRBJ2-7, with TRBD2 identical over 8 bases. J was trimmed by 3 bases and V by 2 bases; bases with no gene match: 6. Germline values: CDR1 MNHEY, CDR2 SMNVEV (reference sequence). This CDR3 has 15 amino acids.

The gene calls are TRBV18 and TRBJ2-5; TRBD1 agrees at 8 bases. CDR3 size: 14 residues. V dropped 3 bases and J dropped 4; count of bases not matched to a gene: 4. Germline CDR1 KGHSH, CDR2 LQKENI. The CDR3 nucleotides read TGTGCCAGCTCACCCAGGACAGGGACAGAGACCCAGTACTTC. This translates into CASSPRTGTETQYF.

The gene calls are TRBV2 and TRBJ1-1, with D maybe TRBD1 (6 bases). The V end lost 10 bases, the J end lost 1 base, and 10 bases lay between the germline ends. Germline CDR1 is SNHLY and CDR2 is FYNNEI. CDR3 length: 12 amino acids. Here the CDR3 reads CATLTGNTEAFF. The CDR3 nucleotides read TGTGCCACCCTGACAGGGAACACTGAAGCTTTCTTT.

As for this clone: Other DNA sequences in the same sample also yield this CDR3. The chain has TRBV27 and TRBJ1-1; D might be TRBD1 (5 bases). The CDR3 runs to 12 residues. Germline lookup yields CDR1 MNHEY and CDR2 SMNVEV (reference sequence). V was cut by 4 bases and J by 5 bases, with 8 bases left in between. CDR3 sequence: CASSSGGTEAFF. The CDR3 DNA follows: TGTGCCAGCAGTTCCGGGGGGACTGAAGCTTTCTTT.

A word on this clone: Other DNA sequences from this sample encode an identical CDR3 as well. The rearrangement links TRBV6-5 to TRBJ2-3; 9 nucleotides agree with TRBD1. The germline CDR1 and CDR2 sequences are MNHEY and SVGAGI. The CDR3 extends over 15 amino acids. Unmatched junction bases numbered 2, after V lost 0 bases and J lost 4 bases. CDR3 DNA sequence: TGTGCCAGCAGTTACTCGGGACAGGGAGCAGATACGCAGTATTTT. It is translated as CASSYSGQGADTQYF.

V and J are TRBV5-4 and TRBJ2-3, with a tentative D call TRBD2 (6 bases). The V end lost 0 bases, the J end lost 7 bases, and 18 bases lay between the germline ends. CDR3 length: 16 amino acids. Germline V gene data show CDR1 as SGHNT and CDR2 as YYREEE (reference sequence). The CDR3 protein is CASSLEGTRAVYTQYF. CDR3 DNA sequence: TGTGCCAGCAGCTTGGAGGGGACTCGGGCCGTATATACGCAGTATTTT.

The chain links TRBV11-1 to TRBJ2-7, with 12 positions matching TRBD1. J was trimmed by 7 bases and V by 2 bases; bases with no gene match: 6. The V gene's germline CDR1 is SGHAT and CDR2 FQDESV (reference sequence). The CDR3 has 15 amino acids. The CDR3 protein is CASSLLGQGAGEQYF. The DNA of the CDR3 is TGTGCCAGCAGCTTACTGGGACAGGGGGCTGGAGAGCAGTACTTC. The whole variable domain, filled in from reference TRBV11-1 and TRBJ2-7, reads EAEVAQSPRYKITEKSQAVAFWCDPISGHATLYWYRQILGQGPELLVQFQDESVVDDSQLPKDRFSAERLKGVDSTLKIQPAELGDSAMYLCASSLLGQGAGEQYFGPGTRLTVT.

Comment on this clone: Other DNA sequences within the sample encode an identical CDR3. The chain has TRBV10-1 and TRBJ2-5; TRBD2 agrees at 12 bases. J gave up 2 bases and V 2 bases, and 3 bases lay outside the gene matches. Germline V gene lookup returns CDR1 WNHNN and CDR2 SYGVQD (reference sequence). The CDR3 covers 16 residues. The CDR3 DNA follows: TGCGCCAGCAGTGAGGGTCTAGCGGGGGGGCAAGAGACCCAGTACTTC. Amino acids: CASSEGLAGGQETQYF.

V gene TRBV5-1 combines with J gene TRBJ1-6; TRBD1 aligns across 8 bases. The CDR3 consists of 14 residues. Germline lookup yields CDR1 SGHRS and CDR2 YFSETQ. Germline trimming cut 0 bases from V and 11 bases from J; bases unmatched to any gene: 4. The CDR3 spells CASSLGETGAPLHF. The CDR3 nucleotides are TGCGCCAGCAGCTTGGGTGAGACAGGGGCACCCCTCCACTTT.

The rearrangement uses TRBV11-3 and TRBJ2-6; 9 bases line up with TRBD1. V gave up 5 bases and J gave up 0 bases; unmatched junction bases: 5. The CDR3 sequence is 17 residues long. CDR1 and CDR2 from the germline V gene are SGHNT and YENEEA. The chain's CDR3 is CASSPGTGSSGANVLTF. The DNA of the CDR3 is TGTGCCAGCAGCCCCGGGACAGGGAGCTCTGGGGCCAACGTCCTGACTTTC.

This sequence joins TRBV5-4 and TRBJ2-5; 9 nucleotides align to TRBD1. Trimming took 3 bases from V and 5 from J; bases not matched to a gene: 11. The CDR3 spans 16 residues. The V gene's germline CDR1 is SGHNT and CDR2 YYREEE (reference sequence). For the CDR3, the DNA is TGTGCCAGCAGCTCACCGGGACAGGGTCCGGGGGAGACCCAGTACTTC. This encodes CASSSPGQGPGETQYF.

The chain uses TRBV6-1 and TRBJ2-7; TRBD1 might be the D (6 bases). Trimming pared 10 bases from V and 6 bases from J, leaving 25 bases between. The CDR3 runs to 15 residues. Germline loops: CDR1 MNHNS, CDR2 SASEGT. CDR3 amino acids: CAIATLTGLGSEQYF. DNA for the CDR3: TGTGCCATCGCAACCCTAACAGGGTTGGGGTCCGAGCAGTACTTC.

This chain connects TRBV7-9 to TRBJ2-1; 9 nucleotides agree with TRBD2. CDR3 length: 17 residues. After removal of 3 bases from V and 12 bases from J, the junction contained 18 bases not matched to a gene. Germline CDR1 reads SEHNR; CDR2 reads FQNEAQ (reference sequence). CDR3 in amino acids: CASSLSLSGGATTWQFF. The CDR3 bases are TGTGCCAGCAGCTTGTCCCTTAGCGGGGGAGCCACCACGTGGCAGTTCTTC.

This chain joins TRBV2 and TRBJ1-6; TRBD1 is a possible D gene (5 bases). CDR3 length: 11 amino acids. V lost 3 bases, J lost 15 bases, and 9 bases lay in between. Germline V CDR1 and CDR2: SNHLY, FYNNEI. For the CDR3, the DNA is TGTGCCAGCAGTGATGGGGCGAACCTCCACTTT. This sequence encodes CASSDGANLHF. Using reference TRBV2 and TRBJ1-6 for the parts outside the CDR3, the full variable domain is EPEVTQTPSHQVTQMGQEVILRCVPISNHLYFYWYRQILGQKVEFLVSFYNNEISEKSEIFDDQFSVERPDGSNFTLKIRSTKLEDSAMYFCASSDGANLHFGNGTRLTVT.

V is TRBV18 and J is TRBJ1-1; perhaps TRBD1 as D (6 bases). The V and J ends lost 3 bases and 3 bases respectively, with 8 bases between them. The germline V gene encodes CDR1 KGHSH and CDR2 LQKENI. The CDR3 contains 13 residues. The CDR3 is CASSPQGYTEAFF. The CDR3 DNA reads TGTGCCAGCTCACCCCAGGGGTACACTGAAGCTTTCTTT.